Listed below are T cell receptor beta chains from one sample, sequenced in a study of T cell responses to AZD1222 COVID-19 vaccine. This table comes from immunoSEQ multiplex PCR, and its TCRdb copy is limited to in-frame clones, with some not included. The table has around 120,000 clones, around 92% seen once. The source material was peripheral blood, sampled on day 0 of AZD1222 vaccination. These receptors were obtained from an adult in good health. CDR3s include the opening cysteine and the closing phenylalanine or tryptophan. The D gene is left open where the match is weak. Only some rows state a clone size, as once, few, many or a class for expanded clones.

j_call,clone_size,d_call,v_call,cdr3_aa,cdr3_nt
TRBJ2-7,NA,NA,TRBV7-3,CASSTQGATEQYF,TGTGCCAGCAGCACACAGGGCGCTACGGAGCAGTACTTC
TRBJ2-2,NA,TRBD2,TRBV15,CATSRGRLAGDTGELFF,TGTGCCACCAGCAGAGGGCGGCTAGCGGGGGACACCGGGGAGCTGTTTTTT
TRBJ1-4,few,NA,TRBV29-1,CSVEKDVGREKLFF,TGCAGCGTTGAGAAGGACGTGGGGAGGGAAAAACTGTTTTTT
TRBJ1-1,NA,TRBD1,TRBV14,CASSQGAGTANTEAFF,TGTGCCAGCAGCCAAGGGGCTGGGACAGCAAACACTGAAGCTTTCTTT
TRBJ2-7,NA,TRBD2,TRBV4-2,CASSQDRVAGAEQQYF,TGTGCCAGCAGCCAAGATCGTGTAGCGGGGGCAGAGCAGCAGTACTTC
TRBJ1-5,NA,NA,TRBV7-2,CASSLAAFQPQHF,TGTGCCAGCAGCTTAGCGGCATTTCAGCCCCAGCATTTT
TRBJ2-1,once,TRBD2,TRBV19,CASTYRGLAGIYNEQFF,TGTGCCAGTACCTATAGGGGACTAGCGGGCATCTACAATGAGCAGTTCTTC
TRBJ2-1,NA,TRBD2,TRBV6-5,CASRRGMGAGRFF,TGTGCCAGCAGACGAGGGATGGGAGCGGGACGGTTCTTC
TRBJ2-3,once,NA,TRBV2,CASSVEGIGDTQYF,TGTGCCAGCAGTGTTGAGGGGATCGGGGATACGCAGTATTTT
TRBJ2-2,NA,TRBD2,TRBV6-5,CASNWGLAGAGELFF,TGTGCCAGCAACTGGGGACTAGCGGGAGCCGGGGAGCTGTTTTTT
TRBJ2-7,NA,TRBD1,TRBV19,CASSRVPGGTYEQYF,TGTGCCAGTAGTAGAGTTCCAGGGGGCACCTACGAGCAGTACTTC
TRBJ1-5,NA,NA,TRBV12-5,CASGLVGGSNQPQHF,TGTGCTAGTGGTTTGGTAGGGGGGAGCAATCAGCCCCAGCATTTT
TRBJ2-6,NA,NA,TRBV7-9,CASRVGANVLTF,TGTGCCAGCAGGGTGGGGGCCAACGTCCTGACTTTC
TRBJ1-2,NA,NA,TRBV6-5,CASRDSLYGYTF,TGTGCCAGCAGGGACTCACTTTATGGCTACACCTTC
TRBJ1-4,NA,NA,TRBV5-1,CASSPQGRPGELTNEKLFF,TGCGCCAGCAGCCCCCAAGGTCGTCCAGGAGAGTTAACTAATGAAAAACTGTTTTTT
TRBJ2-2,NA,TRBD1,TRBV9,CASSPRGDRVGGELFF,TGTGCCAGCAGCCCCAGGGGGGACAGGGTTGGTGGGGAGCTGTTTTTT
TRBJ2-7,NA,TRBD1,TRBV3-1/TRBV3-2,CASSPLGQGAFEQYF,TGTGCCAGCAGTCCCCTCGGACAGGGGGCTTTCGAGCAGTACTTC
TRBJ1-3,NA,NA,TRBV6-6,CASSTGGNTIYF,TGTGCCAGCAGTACAGGAGGAAACACCATATATTTT
TRBJ1-5,NA,NA,TRBV11-2,CASSLDRAGPQHF,TGTGCCAGCAGCTTAGATAGGGCGGGGCCCCAGCATTTT
TRBJ2-2,NA,NA,TRBV5-4,CATLKRNTGELFF,TGTGCCACCCTGAAAAGGAACACCGGGGAGCTGTTTTTT
TRBJ1-2,NA,NA,TRBV18,CASSPGANYGYTF,TGTGCCAGCTCCCCCGGGGCCAACTATGGCTACACCTTC
TRBJ2-3,NA,NA,TRBV5-4,CASSLGEDTQYF,TGTGCCAGCAGCTTGGGGGAGGATACGCAGTATTTT
TRBJ2-2,few,NA,TRBV9,CASSQSGTNTGELFF,TGTGCCAGCAGCCAAAGCGGAACGAACACCGGGGAGCTGTTTTTT
TRBJ2-2,once,TRBD2,TRBV10-3,CAISELAVNTGELFF,TGTGCCATCAGTGAACTAGCGGTAAACACCGGGGAGCTGTTTTTT
TRBJ2-5,NA,TRBD2,TRBV24-1,CATSVSSGSSETQYF,TGTGCCACCAGTGTCTCAAGCGGGAGCTCAGAGACCCAGTACTTC
TRBJ2-3,NA,NA,TRBV9,CASSSRVADTQYF,TGTGCCAGCAGCTCCCGGGTGGCAGATACGCAGTATTTT
TRBJ1-2,NA,NA,TRBV1,CTSRRRNGYTF,TGCACCAGCCGTCGGAGGAATGGCTACACCTTC
TRBJ2-2,NA,NA,TRBV18,CASSPQAVEGCFF,TGTGCCAGCTCACCGCAAGCGGTAGAGGGCTGTTTTTTT